A single sample is the source of the 27 T cell receptor beta chains below, sequenced in a study of breast tumors, draining lymph nodes, adjacent tissues. MiXCR, run by TCRdb on the multiplex PCR reads, gives a single entry per CDR3 protein. The profile shows approximately 52,000 distinct CDR3 sequences, around 40% of them singletons. Sequencing input: breast tumor tissue. The receptors shown here come from a female donor with breast cancer. Some clones in this sample may be carry-over from other donors' samples.

The chain links TRBV20-1 to TRBJ2-2; 10 bases map to TRBD2. The CDR3 totals 17 residues. Looked up from germline, CDR1 is DFQATT and CDR2 is SNEGSKA (reference sequence). V was pared by 1 base and J by 4 bases, with 9 bases of the junction left unmatched. The CDR3 spells CSARGLGLAKGTGELFF. In DNA form, the CDR3 reads TGCAGTGCTAGAGGGTTGGGACTAGCGAAAGGCACCGGGGAGCTGTTTTTT.

This clonotype was observed a handful of times. Being one base from a much bigger clone, this may be a read error. The DNA for the CDR3 is TGCAGTGCGACTGCACCCAACTCCTACACTGAGCAGTTCTTC. It encodes CSATAPNSYTEQFF. The J gene is TRBJ2-1, the V gene TRBV20-1; D remains unclear. Germline loops: CDR1 DFQATT, CDR2 SNEGSKA (reference sequence). The CDR3 is 14 residues long.

The chain links TRBV7-9 to TRBJ2-7; 8 bases map to TRBD1. Germline CDR1 reads SEHNR; CDR2 reads FQNEAQ (reference sequence). With V trimmed by 3 bases and J by 6 bases, 7 bases remained unmatched. This CDR3 spans 14 amino acids. CDR3 DNA sequence: TGTGCCAGCAGCTTGAGTGGGACAGGAAGCGAGCAGTACTTC. Amino acid sequence: CASSLSGTGSEQYF.

This clonotype was observed at least ten times. The V gene is TRBV6-1, the J gene TRBJ1-2; 7 bases match TRBD1. The CDR3 consists of 14 residues. CDR1 is MNHNS, CDR2 SASEGT, per germline. Trimming cost V 4 bases and J 8 bases; bases outside gene matches: 10. The CDR3 sequence is CASSGRQGARGYTF. The CDR3 nucleotides read TGTGCCAGCAGTGGACGACAGGGTGCGCGAGGCTACACCTTC.

This clonotype was recorded many times. The CDR3 region is CASSYNPSGQGLLSGANVLTF. In nucleotides, the CDR3 is TGTGCCAGCAGCTACAACCCTTCGGGACAGGGACTTCTCTCTGGGGCCAACGTCCTGACTTTC. V and J are TRBV9 and TRBJ2-6, with 9 bases that match TRBD1. The CDR3 covers 21 residues. Germline V gene sequence: CDR1 SGDLS, CDR2 YYNGEE. The J segment lost 0 bases and the V segment lost 4 bases, leaving 17 bases of the junction unmatched. Looking up the rest from reference TRBV9 and TRBJ2-6 gives the full variable domain: DSGVTQTPKHLITATGQRVTLRCSPRSGDLSVYWYQQSLDQGLQFLIQYYNGEERAKGNILERFSAQQFPDLHSELNLSSLELGDSALYFCASSYNPSGQGLLSGANVLTFGAGSRLTVL.

This clonotype was recorded many times. The CDR3 protein is CASSLLDEQFF. CDR3 DNA: TGTGCCAGCAGCCTTCTCGATGAGCAGTTCTTC. The V gene is TRBV7-8, the J gene TRBJ2-1; D gene uncertain. Germline V gene data show CDR1 as SGHVS and CDR2 as FQNEAQ. This CDR3 comprises 11 residues. V was clipped by 5 bases and J by 8 bases, with 7 bases between them.

This clonotype was picked up many times. V is TRBV7-2 and J is TRBJ2-2; D is perhaps TRBD1 (6 bases). CDR3 length equals 14 residues. Germline-derived CDR1 and CDR2 are SGHTA and FQGNSA. Trimming took 3 bases from V and 7 from J, leaving 12 bases between them. CDR3 nucleotide sequence: TGTGCCAGCAGCTTCTTTGGGGACATCGGGGAGCTGTTTTTT. The encoded protein is CASSFFGDIGELFF.

In its sample, this clonotype was seen many times. The rearrangement uses TRBV6-6 and TRBJ2-7; the match to TRBD1 covers 7 bases. After removal of 4 bases from V and 2 bases from J, the junction contained 5 bases not matched to a gene. The length of the CDR3 is 14 residues. Germline CDR1 is MNHNY and CDR2 is SVGAGI (reference sequence). The CDR3 DNA follows: TGTGCCAGCAGTTCCCGGGACAGCACCTACGAGCAGTACTTC. Translation gives CASSSRDSTYEQYF.

This clonotype was picked up a small number of times. The J gene is TRBJ2-5, the V gene TRBV11-2; 7 bases map to TRBD2. This CDR3 has 13 residues. The trim removed 0 bases at V and 5 bases at J, leaving 0 bases unmatched. Per the germline V gene, CDR1 is SGHAT and CDR2 is FQNNGV. For the CDR3, the DNA is TGTGCCAGCAGCTTAGACGGGGGGGAGACCCAGTACTTC. Its protein is CASSLDGGETQYF.

This sequence joins TRBV9 and TRBJ1-6, with 8 positions matching TRBD1. V trimming: 1 base; J trimming: 8 bases; junction bases outside the gene matches: 8. Germline CDR1 is SGDLS and CDR2 is YYNGEE. This CDR3 spans 16 amino acids. The CDR3 loop reads CASSVPGTGSDSPLHF. The CDR3 region has the DNA TGTGCCAGCAGCGTACCCGGGACAGGTTCGGATTCACCCCTCCACTTT.

Notes on this clonotype: At one end, the junction sequence differs from germline, possibly due to a read error. J is TRBJ2-6 and V is TRBV7-3, with D uncertain. CDR1 SGHTA and CDR2 FQGTGA come from the germline V gene. This CDR3 contains 15 residues. The CDR3 DNA reads TGTGGCAGCCGTGGGCTGGGGTCAAGCTCCAACGTCCTGACTTTC. This gives the protein CGSRGLGSSSNVLTF.

This sequence joins TRBV9 and TRBJ2-1; TRBD1 is a possible D gene (5 bases). With 5 bases removed from V and 8 bases from J, the gap between germline ends came to 14 bases. Germline assignment: CDR1 SGDLS and CDR2 YYNGEE. The CDR3 consists of 13 residues. For the CDR3, the DNA is TGTGCCAGCAGAAAAAAGGGGTTCGATGAGCAGTTCTTC. Amino acid sequence: CASRKKGFDEQFF.

This clonotype was seen at least ten times. The chain has TRBV25-1 and TRBJ2-7; 7 nucleotides match TRBD2. The V gene's germline CDR1 is MGHDK and CDR2 SYGVNS. The CDR3 has 13 residues. The trim removed 5 bases at V and 6 bases at J, leaving 7 bases unmatched. This CDR3 reads CASSKAGRGEQYF. CDR3 nucleotides: TGTGCCAGCAGTAAAGCGGGAAGGGGCGAGCAGTACTTC.

This clonotype was detected many times. V usage is TRBV14 and J usage is TRBJ2-1, with a possible D match to TRBD2 (5 bases). V dropped 1 base and J dropped 8 bases, with 15 bases sitting between them. The CDR3 loop spans 15 amino acids. Germline loops: CDR1 SGHDN, CDR2 FVKESK. CDR3 residues: CASSQGTSYTHEQFF. For the CDR3, the DNA is TGTGCCAGCAGCCAAGGGACTTCTTACACGCATGAGCAGTTCTTC.

The rearrangement uses TRBV20-1 and TRBJ2-7; D perhaps matches TRBD2 (5 bases). V dropped 0 bases and J dropped 5 bases, with 8 bases sitting between them. Per germline, CDR1 DFQATT and CDR2 SNEGSKA (reference sequence). This CDR3 is 12 amino acids long. The CDR3 is CSAREGSDEQYF. Here the CDR3 DNA reads TGCAGTGCTAGAGAGGGGAGCGACGAGCAGTACTTC.

In this sample, this clonotype turned up a few times. This may come from a read error, since a much larger clone is one base off. The gene calls are TRBV6-6 and TRBJ1-4; TRBD1 matches at 7 bases. V dropped 5 bases and J dropped 5; count of bases not matched to a gene: 8. The CDR3 is 15 amino acids. Per the germline V gene, CDR1 is MNHNY and CDR2 is SVGAGI (reference sequence). The CDR3 sequence: CASSHGTGANEKLFF. In DNA, the CDR3 is TGTGCCAGCAGTCACGGTACAGGGGCGAATGAAAAACTGTTTTTT.

This clonotype was seen ten or more times. The gene calls are TRBV13 and TRBJ1-2; no clear D. V lost 8 bases and J 4 bases, leaving 11 bases between the germline ends. Germline V CDR1 and CDR2: PRHDT, FYEKMQ (reference sequence). CDR3 length equals 12 residues. The CDR3 reads CASVADVYGYTF. The CDR3 DNA is TGTGCCAGCGTGGCGGATGTCTATGGCTACACCTTC.

The table lists this clonotype with many counts. The rearrangement links TRBV12-3 or TRBV12-4 to TRBJ1-6, with D unclear. The CDR3 spans 14 residues. With 6 bases removed from V and 3 bases from J, the gap between germline ends came to 9 bases. Here the CDR3 DNA reads TGTGCCAGCAGGTCACGGGACTATAATTCACCCCTCCACTTT. This gives the protein CASRSRDYNSPLHF.

This clonotype was seen many times. The J gene is TRBJ2-5, the V gene TRBV3-1, with 15 bases identical to TRBD2. V trimming: 6 bases; J trimming: 4 bases; junction bases outside the gene matches: 3. In germline, CDR1 is LGHDT, CDR2 YNNKEL (reference sequence). The CDR3 length is 15 residues. In DNA form, the CDR3 reads TGTGCCAGCAGGCAGGGACTAGCGGGAGGAGAGACCCAGTACTTC. It yields the protein CASRQGLAGGETQYF.

This rearrangement joins TRBV7-9 to TRBJ2-3; 13 bases are shared with TRBD2. CDR1 is SEHNR, CDR2 FQNEAQ, per germline (reference sequence). The length of the CDR3 is 20 residues. Unmatched junction bases numbered 17, after V lost 4 bases and J lost 4 bases. The CDR3 DNA follows: TGTGCCAGCAGCTCGTTATACCGGACTAGCGGGAGTAGGACCGCAGATACGCAGTATTTT. Translating it yields CASSSLYRTSGSRTADTQYF.

This clonotype was found many times. The chain joins TRBV10-3 to TRBJ2-5; tentatively, D is TRBD1 (5 bases). Trimming pared 10 bases from V and 0 bases from J, leaving 9 bases between. This CDR3 has 12 amino acids. CDR1 ENHRY and CDR2 SYGVKD come from the germline V gene. The CDR3: CATQGYQETQYF. The CDR3 region has the DNA TGTGCCACCCAGGGTTACCAAGAGACCCAGTACTTC.

This clonotype was counted once. The chain joins TRBV28 to TRBJ2-5, with 7 nucleotides matching TRBD2. Germline V gene sequence: CDR1 MDHEN, CDR2 SYDVKM. CDR3 size: 14 residues. The V and J ends lost 2 bases and 7 bases, in that order; junction bases with no gene match: 7. The chain's CDR3 is CASSLVNWEGTQYF. As DNA, the CDR3 is TGTGCCAGCAGTTTAGTCAATTGGGAGGGGACCCAGTACTTC.

The DNA for the CDR3 is TGTGCCAGCAGCTATGACAGGGCCCACGAGCAGTACTTC. It encodes CASSYDRAHEQYF. The chain links TRBV5-4 to TRBJ2-7; TRBD1 aligns across 7 bases. J lost 5 bases, V lost 3 bases, and 5 bases had no gene match. The V gene's germline CDR1 is SGHNT and CDR2 YYREEE (reference sequence). The CDR3 is 13 amino acids.

This clonotype was seen at least ten times. The chain uses TRBV4-1 and TRBJ2-5; a weak D match, TRBD1 (6 bases). The CDR3 length is 18 residues. CDR1 is MGHRA and CDR2 is YSYEKL in the germline V gene. V gave up 4 bases and J gave up 3 bases, with 24 bases separating them. The CDR3 protein is CASSLITSAGGGEETQYF. CDR3 in DNA: TGCGCCAGCAGCCTTATCACCAGCGCCGGTGGGGGCGAAGAGACCCAGTACTTC.

This clonotype showed up many times. The chain carries TRBV6-1 and TRBJ2-1, with 7 positions matching TRBD2. The CDR3 totals 16 residues. The germline CDR1 and CDR2 sequences are MNHNS and SASEGT. V trimming: 3 bases; J trimming: 0 bases; junction bases outside the gene matches: 5. CDR3 protein: CASSDLGLVSYNEQFF. In DNA form, the CDR3 reads TGTGCCAGCAGTGACCTAGGACTAGTCTCCTACAATGAGCAGTTCTTC.

To note about this clonotype: The conserved closing phenylalanine or tryptophan is absent in this CDR3, likely reflecting a read error. It is unclear where the CDR3 begins or ends on the DNA, so no DNA is shown, and the CDR3 is as TCRdb lists it. The chain joins TRBV5-8 to TRBJ1-4. The CDR3 length equals 16 residues, ends included. From germline, CDR1 is SGHTS and CDR2 YDEGEE. CDR3 region: CASITRWRSYEQYFGP.

Ten or more counts support this clonotype. This sequence joins TRBV7-9 and TRBJ1-5, with 8 nucleotides matching TRBD1. J lost 2 bases, V lost 6 bases, and 15 bases had no gene match. Germline loops: CDR1 SEHNR, CDR2 FQNEAQ (reference sequence). The CDR3 covers 18 residues. The CDR3 sequence is CASRGGQVANRGNQPQHF. The CDR3 DNA follows: TGTGCCAGCAGGGGGGGACAGGTTGCAAATAGGGGCAATCAGCCCCAGCATTTT. Full variable domain (rest looked up from reference TRBV7-9 and TRBJ1-5): DTGVSQNPRHKITKRGQNVTFRCDPISEHNRLYWYRQTLGQGPEFLTYFQNEAQLEKSRLLSDRFSAERPKGSFSTLEIQRTEQGDSAMYLCASRGGQVANRGNQPQHFGDGTRLSIL.